This section outlines one TCR beta chain sequence together with its context. It has no known antigen specificity. This sample is drawn from a study of CXCR3-negative and CXCR3-positive naive CD8 T cells (dated by TCRdb to between 2019 and 2020). In the study overall: In total, around 150 million TRB reads were obtained, or roughly 1.5 +/- 0.3 million reads per library. Data from roughly twelve donors, pooled across two independent experiments, went into the diversity and physicochemical repertoire analyses. The TRBV-TRBJ cluster analysis covered naive subsets from a handful of donors and memory cells from 3 donors.

The investigation overall reported the following: Freshly isolated PBMCs were used for most assays because CXCR3 expression went down partially after cryopreservation. Similar TRBV-TRBJ usage was shown by naive CXCR3-negative and CXCR3-positive cells from the same donor, whereas distinct patterns were shown by memory cells. Both naive subsets had comparably high repertoire diversity, while memory CD8+ T cells had much lower repertoire diversity. Compared with CXCR3-negative naive cells, CXCR3-positive naive cells had TRB CDR3s with higher hydrophobicity (lower Kidera factor 4), lower energy, and higher strength and volume indices. Because surface CD5, which has been linked to self-reactivity in mice, was comparable between naive subsets, TCR interaction strength was also inferred from TRB CDR3 physicochemical properties.

TCRdb shows the sequencer as NextSeq 550. The Human TCR Profiling Kit (MiLaboratory) was used to make UMI-labeled 5' RACE TRB cDNA libraries. cDNA synthesis used the entire amount of extracted RNA, and PCR amplification then used the entire amount of cDNA produced. Libraries were prepared in parallel with an identical number of PCR cycles. The authors' pipeline ran thus. With a minimum of two reads required per UMI, MIGEC and MiXCR pulled out about 50,000 +/- 10,000 unique UMI-labeled TRB cDNA molecules from each library. Each library averaged 40,000 +/- 10,000 functional in-frame TRB CDR3 nucleotide clonotypes without stop codons. After downsampling to 5000 UMI-labeled TRB molecules per sample, diversity metrics such as normalized Shannon-Wiener and Chao1 were calculated in VDJtools. VDJtools computed clonotype-size-weighted physicochemical properties of the central five CDR3 residues: interaction energy, strength, volume and Kidera factor 4. After reprocessing by TCRdb, each CDR3 protein sequence is one entry, and no DNA is given. V and J calls and clone size were set by TCRdb, not the authors. The sample's table lists a count of approximately 100,000 distinct CDR3 sequences. The top ten constitute 0.36% of the sample.

For each CD8+ T cell subset, flow sorting was done in triplicate, and about 300,000 cells per subset went directly into RLT lysis buffer. To exclude memory contaminants, naive CD8+ T cells were stringently defined as CD45RO-CCR7+CD27+CD95-. Using standard density gradient centrifugation, peripheral blood mononuclear cells were isolated from buffy coats. Naive CXCR3-negative and CXCR3-positive CD8+ T cells were flow-sorted using a FACSAria III. An RNeasy Mini Kit was used to extract total RNA from the sorted cells. CDR1 and CDR2, looked up from the germline V gene, are SQVTM and ANQGSEA. From cysteine to phenylalanine, the CDR3 is 15 amino acids long. No coding sequence is recorded.

The sample comprised naive CXCR3+ CD8+ T cells from blood. The meaning of the sample's cell subset or site label: CD45RO-CCR7+CD27+CD95- naive CD8+ T cells expressing CXCR3 (TNR3+). The V gene is TRBV29-1 and the J gene is TRBJ1-1; the TCRdb D gene call, TRBD1, has no DNA to confirm it. The clonotype originates from a human donor in good health. Some clones in this sample may be carry-over from other donors' samples. The CDR3 has the sequence CSVETGGDGGTEAFF. The full variable domain, with segments outside the CDR3 supplied by the reference TRBV29-1 and TRBJ1-1 proteins, appears as SAVISQKPSRDICQRGTSLTIQCQVDSQVTMMFWYRQQPGQSLTLIATANQGSEATYESGFVIDKFPISRPNLTFSTLTVSNMSPEDSSIYLCSVETGGDGGTEAFFGQGTRLTVV.